These T cell receptor beta chains were read from a single sample in a study of cytotoxic CD8 clonotypes in ibrutinib-treated CLL. Produced via immunoSEQ multiplex PCR; TCRdb's table is partial and in-frame only. This repertoire shows 7,000 or so clones, over 60% found once; its top ten account for about 25%. The input for sequencing was PBMCs, taken before ibrutinib treatment. Receptors originate from a human donor with chronic lymphocytic leukemia. CDR3s include the opening cysteine and the closing phenylalanine or tryptophan. Clone size, where shown, is once, few, many, or a class for clones that have expanded.

j_call v_call clone_size cdr3_aa
TRBJ1-4 TRBV10-3 . CATQGAVEEKLFF
TRBJ1-5 TRBV6-1 . CASSEAAGTGGFQPQHF
TRBJ1-4 TRBV7-8 . CASKIRGPRVATNEKLFF
TRBJ2-3 TRBV19 few CATADRVVPDTQYF
TRBJ1-1 TRBV18 . CASSKTGWLGTEAFF
TRBJ1-1 TRBV5-1 . CATRGQQNTEAFF
TRBJ2-2 TRBV28 . CASNTRDRVANTGELFF
TRBJ1-1 TRBV7-9 . CASRSGRLNTEAFF
TRBJ1-2 TRBV4-1 . CASSQVIRKDREYGYTF
TRBJ2-1 TRBV7-2 . CASSPGLSRGEQFF
TRBJ1-1 TRBV9 once CASSALNTEAFF
TRBJ2-5 TRBV29-1 . CSAEQETQYF
TRBJ1-5 TRBV5-8 . CATKVRTGGRRMQPQHF
TRBJ2-2 TRBV5-1 . CASSLAEGSTGELFF